This record looks at one T cell receptor (beta chain) sequence and its context. Its antigen is unknown. The CDR3 is 15 amino acids. Looked up from germline, CDR1 is DFQATT and CDR2 is SNEGSKA (reference sequence). Losses at the gene ends were 0 bases for V and 6 bases for J; bases not matched to a gene: 6. This specimen comes from a study of T-cell reconstitution after alpha-beta-depleted transplantation in children. Notes on the study in general: Several hundred expanded graft clones reportedly were the source of alpha-beta T cells about two months after transplant.

Preparing the TCRbeta library involved the use of unique molecular identifiers. TCRdb passed the PCR reads through MiXCR, listing each CDR3 protein once. Of 450,000 to 550,000 distinct CDR3 sequences in the sample, approximately 10% were seen once. V gene TRBV20-1 combines with J gene TRBJ2-7; 12 bases fit TRBD2. This clonotype was obtained from a female patient between 2 and 15 years old who had a stem cell transplant for aplastic anemia, so the T cells may come from the graft donor. Material: PBMCs, mostly from graft donor cells, obtained 180 days after TCRalphabeta/CD19-depleted stem cell transplant. The CDR3 here is CSARDSSGRAGEQYF. DNA for the CDR3: TGCAGTGCTAGAGATTCTAGCGGGAGGGCCGGCGAGCAGTACTTC.